Each of the 3 T cell receptor beta chains below was sequenced from the same sample in a study of technical replicates of blood from several donors (dated 2017 in TCRdb). Library method: the immunoSEQ multiplex PCR assay. The source is immuneACCESS, and TCRdb retained only in-frame sequences with V and J called. Part of the clones is not carried over; for the studies checked, unresolved V genes explain less than half of this, and the remainder is unexplained. For this sample there are more than 90,000 clones; around 95% appear just once. The ten largest account for around 0.24% of the sample. Sequenced material: T cells isolated from PBMCs. Every receptor here comes from a human donor in good health.

The rearrangement links TRBV28 to TRBJ2-7; D gene unclear. V gave up 3 bases and J gave up 4 bases, with 7 bases separating them. CDR1 and CDR2 from the germline V gene are MDHEN and SYDVKM. There are 12 residues in the CDR3. The DNA for the CDR3 is TGTGCCAGCAGTTTTACTATTTACGAGCAGTACTTC. It yields the protein CASSFTIYEQYF. Looking up the rest from reference TRBV28 and TRBJ2-7 gives the full variable domain: DVKVTQSSRYLVKRTGEKVFLECVQDMDHENMFWYRQDPGLGLRLIYFSYDVKMKEKGDIPEGYSVSREKKERFSLILESASTNQTSMYLCASSFTIYEQYFGPGTRLTVT.

V usage is TRBV6-5 and J usage is TRBJ2-1; 9 bases are a match to TRBD2. The V segment lost 6 bases and the J segment 4 bases; nucleotides outside the gene matches: 7. The CDR3 covers 15 residues. Germline V gene lookup returns CDR1 MNHEY and CDR2 SVGAGI. The CDR3 protein is CASRSSSGEYNEQFF. DNA for the CDR3: TGTGCCAGCAGATCATCTAGCGGGGAATACAATGAGCAGTTCTTC.

This chain links TRBV29-1 with TRBJ2-3; tentatively, D is TRBD1 (5 bases). The V end was cut by 3 bases, the J end by 7 bases, with 14 bases between. The germline CDR1 and CDR2 sequences are SQVTM and ANQGSEA. This CDR3 has 13 amino acids. The CDR3 spells CSVDRAPLHTQYF. CDR3 bases: TGCAGCGTTGACAGGGCCCCCCTGCATACGCAGTATTTT.